Shown below are 13 T cell receptor beta chains from a single sample sequenced in a study of T cells after yellow fever vaccination. TCRdb redid the calling of the 5' RACE reads with MiXCR, one entry per CDR3 protein. The sample shows 300,000 to 400,000 distinct CDR3 sequences, 7.5% to 9% of them seen only once. The sequenced sample was PBMCs, obtained on the day of the first yellow fever vaccination. The receptors derive from a young man who received the YFV17D yellow fever vaccine.

This clonotype was counted many times. V and J are TRBV7-6 and TRBJ2-3, with D hard to call. V lost 5 bases and J 4 bases, leaving 10 bases between the germline ends. CDR3 size: 13 residues. Germline V gives CDR1 SGHVS, CDR2 FNYEAQ. CDR3 protein: CASSAQVADTQYF. The CDR3 bases are TGTGCCAGCAGCGCCCAGGTGGCAGATACGCAGTATTTT.

This clonotype was picked up a small number of times. The V call is TRBV7-2, the J call TRBJ2-7; 7 nucleotides agree with TRBD2. Germline CDR1 reads SGHTA; CDR2 reads FQGNSA. Unmatched junction bases numbered 12, after V lost 5 bases and J lost 2 bases. The CDR3 spans 16 residues. CDR3 coding DNA: TGTGCCAGCAGCCCCATGGGGGGGAAGGTACCCTACGAGCAGTACTTC. It codes for CASSPMGGKVPYEQYF.

This clonotype was counted between two and nine times. The V and J genes are TRBV19 and TRBJ2-7, with TRBD1 matching over 8 bases. Germline V gene sequence: CDR1 LNHDA, CDR2 SQIVND (reference sequence). The CDR3 length is 18 residues. J gave up 6 bases and V 8 bases, and 24 bases lay outside the gene matches. In DNA form, the CDR3 reads TGTGCCAGTCCCAACCCCCCATTGAACAGGGGGACCACCTCCGAGCAGTACGTC. The encoded protein is CASPNPPLNRGTTSEQYV.

The V call is TRBV20-1, the J call TRBJ2-5, with 8 nucleotides matching TRBD2. This CDR3 is built from 18 residues. Germline V lookup: CDR1 DFQATT, CDR2 SNEGSKA (reference sequence). V lost 6 bases, J lost 0 bases, and 18 bases stayed unmatched. As DNA, the CDR3 is TGCAGTGCCACCCCAGCGGGGGTATATTCCATATACCAAGAGACCCAGTACTTC. Translated: CSATPAGVYSIYQETQYF.

This clonotype was seen a few times. The chain uses TRBV5-1 and TRBJ1-4; 7 nucleotides match TRBD1. In germline, CDR1 is SGHRS, CDR2 YFSETQ. The CDR3 has 15 amino acids. With V trimmed by 1 base and J by 5 bases, 5 bases remained unmatched. This chain's CDR3 is CASSLLQGTNEKLFF. The CDR3 DNA follows: TGCGCCAGCAGCTTGCTACAGGGGACGAATGAAAAACTGTTTTTT.

The CDR3 loop is CASKTSSGAYNEQFF. CDR3 DNA sequence: TGTGCCAGCAAGACATCTAGCGGGGCCTACAATGAGCAGTTCTTC. This sequence joins TRBV12-3 or TRBV12-4 and TRBJ2-1, with TRBD2 matching 9 bases. With V trimmed by 7 bases and J by 2 bases, 6 bases remained unmatched. This CDR3 contains 15 residues.

The J gene is TRBJ1-5, the V gene TRBV9; no clear D gene. Germline CDR1 SGDLS, CDR2 YYNGEE. The CDR3 has 15 residues. V lost 0 bases to trimming and J lost 5 bases, with 12 bases between them. The CDR3 region has the DNA TGTGCCAGCAGCGTAGGAGGAATTGAGGATCAGCCCCAGCATTTT. It translates to CASSVGGIEDQPQHF. Filled out from reference TRBV9 and TRBJ1-5, the complete variable domain reads DSGVTQTPKHLITATGQRVTLRCSPRSGDLSVYWYQQSLDQGLQFLIQYYNGEERAKGNILERFSAQQFPDLHSELNLSSLELGDSALYFCASSVGGIEDQPQHFGDGTRLSIL.

The rearrangement uses TRBV20-1 and TRBJ1-1; TRBD1 matches at 7 bases. The germline V gene has CDR1 DFQATT and CDR2 SNEGSKA (reference sequence). CDR3 length: 16 residues. The trim removed 0 bases at V and 4 bases at J, leaving 11 bases unmatched. CDR3 DNA: TGCAGTGCTAGAGATCATCTCTTAAACAGGGGCACTGAAGCTTTCTTT. Its protein product is CSARDHLLNRGTEAFF.

In its sample, this clonotype was seen a few times. The rearrangement joins TRBV7-2 to TRBJ2-5, with 11 positions matching TRBD1. This CDR3 contains 17 residues. V lost 7 bases, J lost 5 bases, and 15 bases stayed unmatched. The germline V gene has CDR1 SGHTA and CDR2 FQGNSA. CDR3: CASTFYSDRGPRETQYF. For the CDR3, the DNA is TGTGCCAGCACATTTTACTCGGACAGGGGGCCCCGGGAGACCCAGTACTTC.

This clonotype occurred a few times. The CDR3 region is CASSQNSDLSTDTQYF. DNA for the CDR3: TGCGCCAGCAGCCAAAATAGCGATCTTTCCACAGATACGCAGTATTTT. The V call is TRBV4-3, the J call TRBJ2-3, with D maybe TRBD2 (5 bases). Between the trimmed V and J ends, which lost 2 bases and 2 bases, there was a span of 14 bases. In germline, CDR1 is LGHNA, CDR2 YSLEER. The CDR3 sequence is 16 residues long.

This clonotype was detected only a few times. The chain employs TRBV29-1 and TRBJ2-3; D is perhaps TRBD2 (7 bases). The V end was cut by 8 bases, the J end by 4 bases, with 19 bases between. Germline V gene data show CDR1 as SQVTM and CDR2 as ANQGSEA. The CDR3 consists of 14 residues. The DNA for the CDR3 is TGCAGCCTCTGGGGGGCTAGCGGCTCAGATACGCAGTATTTT. It translates to CSLWGASGSDTQYF.

This clonotype has a handful of counts. This rearrangement joins TRBV2 to TRBJ2-3; D gene ambiguous. Trimming stripped 4 bases from V and 5 bases from J, with 10 bases between. Per germline, CDR1 SNHLY and CDR2 FYNNEI. CDR3 length: 13 residues. The CDR3 sequence is CASSGGSGDTQYF. The CDR3 DNA reads as TGTGCCAGCAGTGGGGGTTCCGGAGATACGCAGTATTTT.

This clonotype was found a few times. The chain uses TRBV7-9 and TRBJ1-1, with a weak D call TRBD1 (5 bases). The germline V gene has CDR1 SEHNR and CDR2 FQNEAQ (reference sequence). This CDR3 region has 16 residues. Trimming removed 5 bases at V and 4 bases at J, with 20 bases between. In nucleotides, the CDR3 is TGTGCCAGCAGCCTGACCGGAATAGGGGATTCCACTGAAGCTTTCTTT. As protein: CASSLTGIGDSTEAFF.